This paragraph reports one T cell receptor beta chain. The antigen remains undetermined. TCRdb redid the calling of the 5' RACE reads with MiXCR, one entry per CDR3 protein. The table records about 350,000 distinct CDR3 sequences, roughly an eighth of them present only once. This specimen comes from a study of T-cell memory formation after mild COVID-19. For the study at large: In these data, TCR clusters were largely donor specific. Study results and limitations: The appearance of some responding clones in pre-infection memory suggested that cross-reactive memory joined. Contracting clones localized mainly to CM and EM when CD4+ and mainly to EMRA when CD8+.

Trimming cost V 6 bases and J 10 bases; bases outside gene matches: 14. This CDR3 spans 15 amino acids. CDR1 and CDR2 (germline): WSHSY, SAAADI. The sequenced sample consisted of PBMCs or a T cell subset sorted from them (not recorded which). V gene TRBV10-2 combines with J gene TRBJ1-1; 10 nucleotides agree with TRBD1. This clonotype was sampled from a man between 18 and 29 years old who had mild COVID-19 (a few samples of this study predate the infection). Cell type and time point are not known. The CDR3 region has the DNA TGCGCCAGCAGGGATACCGGGACAGGGGTACCCGCAGCTTTCTTT. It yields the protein CASRDTGTGVPAAFF.